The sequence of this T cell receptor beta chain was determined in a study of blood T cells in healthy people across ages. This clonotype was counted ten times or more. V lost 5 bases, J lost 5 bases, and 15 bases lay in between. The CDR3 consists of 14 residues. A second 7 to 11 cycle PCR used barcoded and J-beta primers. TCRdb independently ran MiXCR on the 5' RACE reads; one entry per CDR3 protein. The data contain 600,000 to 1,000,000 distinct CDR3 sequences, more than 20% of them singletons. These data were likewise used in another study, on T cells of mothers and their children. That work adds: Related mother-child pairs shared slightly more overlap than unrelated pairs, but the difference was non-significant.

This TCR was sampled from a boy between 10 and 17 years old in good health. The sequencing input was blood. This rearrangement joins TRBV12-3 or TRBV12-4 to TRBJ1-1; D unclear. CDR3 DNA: TGTGCCAGCAGTCCGCCGGCGGGAAGAACTGAAGCTTTCTTT. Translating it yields CASSPPAGRTEAFF.